This entry describes one T cell receptor beta chain. Its specific antigen is unknown. Qualities for individual bases were not recorded, and no much larger clone is one base off. The sample belongs to a study of OX40 agonist ivuxolimab in advanced cancers. General notes on the study: Ivuxolimab was a fully human IgG2 agonistic monoclonal antibody targeting the costimulatory receptor OX40 (CD134). Intravenous ivuxolimab was administered to patients every 2 weeks at six dose levels: 0.01, 0.1, 0.3, 1.5, 3 and 10 mg/kg. Among the 52 dose-escalation patients, 19 had hepatocellular carcinoma, about 15 melanoma, 9 renal cell carcinoma and 9 head and neck cancer. A male proportion of roughly 85% and a mean age of approximately 60 years, ranging from 23 to 79, were recorded for the dose-escalation cohort. Prior anti-PD-1, anti-PD-L1 or anti-CTLA-4 therapy was permitted, and 40% of dose-escalation patients had received checkpoint inhibitors. Three dose-escalation patients achieved partial responses, one with hepatocellular carcinoma and two with cutaneous melanoma. The purpose of peripheral TCRbeta sequencing was to test whether ivuxolimab changed TCR sequence diversity and led to clonal T-cell expansion. The paper reports the monotherapy dose-escalation portion (N of about 50 patients) of the phase I ivuxolimab trial. Study-level results and caveats: After ivuxolimab, more expanded clones were found on average in CD8+ T cells than in CD4+ T cells. Clonal expansion of both CD4+ and CD8+ blood T cells was observed from baseline to week 6 at doses 0.1 to 3.0 mg/kg. The antigen specificity of the clonally expanded peripheral T cells was not determined. Low levels of normalized T-cell clonal expansion were also seen in some patients who did not respond. In the 0.1-3.0 mg/kg groups, partial responders were among the patients with the lowest normalized peripheral clonal expansion, particularly in CD8+ T cells.

Genomic DNA was isolated from the sorted cells so that the TCRbeta CDR3 region could be sequenced. The immunoSEQ Assay was used for sequencing of TCRbeta CDR3 regions. Not all clones reach the TCRdb copy of this immuneACCESS table, which keeps in-frame sequences only. Checked studies attribute under half of the gap to unresolved V genes and leave the rest unexplained. The sample table contains over 70,000 clones; only one count was recorded for roughly 93% of them. The ten most abundant clones make up 0.33% of the sample. The trial excluded patients who had a history of autoimmune disease or were on systemic immunosuppression. In every dose cohort, peripheral blood was drawn for TCR sequencing at baseline, cycle 4 day 1, and cycle 7 day 1. Samples came from an open-label, multicenter, first-in-human phase I dose-escalation trial of ivuxolimab. Adults with locally advanced or metastatic head and neck squamous cell, hepatocellular, melanoma or renal cell carcinoma were enrolled in the trial. Before TCR sequencing, CD4+ T cells and CD8+ T cells were sorted from peripheral blood as separate populations.

The CDR3 has 15 amino acids, counting the end cysteine and phenylalanine. The DNA shown is the 45-base CDR3, in frame from base 1. V ends up 5 bases short and J 3 bases short, with an unmatched junction base count of 3. The germline V gene specifies SGHNT as CDR1 and YENEEA as CDR2. This sequence uses TRBV11-3 and TRBJ2-7; 14 junctional bases match TRBD2. The sequence came from an adult with an advanced solid tumor such as melanoma, head and neck, liver or kidney cancer. The sequencing here drew on CD4+ or CD8+ T cells sorted from blood, taken in a trial of the OX40 agonist ivuxolimab. The encoded CDR3 is CASSRLAGGNYEQYF. Read as DNA, the sequence is TGTGCCAGCAGCCGACTAGCGGGAGGGAACTACGAGCAGTACTTC.